This TCR beta chain was sequenced in a study of blood T cell repertoires in COVID-19 (dated by TCRdb to about 2020). Regarding the complete study: Samples covering the acute and convalescent phases of COVID-19 were provided by collaborators in the United States, Italy and Spain. The sample metadata nearly always contained a de-identified subject ID, COVID-19 status, age in years and sex. Samples were obtained from the ongoing ImmuneRACE study (first 160 participants) and from over 1,000 subjects provided by 6 global collaborators. The prospective study material was composed of cDNA or gDNA derived from T cells, B-cell-depleted T cells, or PBMCs. Where available, HLA class I and class II types were taken from metadata supplied by the sample provider and were not determined by assay-based typing. The dataset comprised deeply sampled blood TCRbeta repertoires from subjects exposed to, actively infected with, or recovered from COVID-19. The repertoires were released in a freely available public database meant as a resource for research on the immune response to SARS-CoV-2.

A remark on this clone: Its antigen is still unknown. The sample holds no much larger clone one base away, and base qualities are not on file.

Study-wide conclusions, independent of this receptor: The quantity of clinical and demographic metadata differed by source and by participant and was supplied without curation.

TCRbeta CDR3 regions were amplified from genomic DNA using the immunoSEQ Assay, a bias-controlled multiplex PCR. As for the original processing: Nucleated cell counts per sample were estimated from amplification of reference gene primers within the assay. Sequence reads were collapsed and filtered to measure the absolute abundance of every unique TCRbeta CDR3 rearrangement. For each sample, productive Simpson clonality was calculated by taking the square root of Simpson's diversity index across productive rearrangements. The clones in this table, taken by TCRdb from immuneACCESS, are in-frame only. Not every clone is retained; where verified, under half of the shortfall comes from an unresolved V gene, and the cause of the rest is unknown. Clone size and V and J calls were adopted from that table, with D and trimming inferred from the DNA. The sample profile shows over 250,000 clones; more than 70% of them were found once. The ten largest clones take up roughly 5.2% of the sample.

Including cysteine and phenylalanine, the CDR3 has 13 amino acids. Just the 39-base CDR3 DNA is kept, in frame starting at base 1. Based on the germline V gene, the CDR1 and CDR2 sequences are MDHEN and SYDVKM. V was cut back by 7 bases and J by 5 bases, leaving a gap of 15 bases between them. Enrolling through a virtual design, the prospective study's participants ranged in age from roughly 18 to 100 years and lived across about two dozen United States geographic areas. To assign participants to cohorts, the prospective study relied on clinical history that participants themselves reported in a screening survey and a study questionnaire. Recovered participants in ImmuneRACE Cohort 3 were defined as having two consecutive negative NP/OP PCR tests, clearance from a healthcare professional, or resolution of symptoms. In the prospective study, whole blood, serum and a nasopharyngeal or oropharyngeal swab were collected from each participant by mobile phlebotomists. Over a roughly 2-month period, participants in the prospective study had the option of providing additional blood draws and questionnaires. Before DNA extraction, blood samples from the prospective study were shipped at room temperature or frozen.

In this chain, TRBV28 is recombined with TRBJ2-7; the D gene is perhaps TRBD1, from 6 matching bases. The TCR comes from a young woman who had recovered from COVID-19. The sequenced material came from PBMCs or T cells enriched from blood (not recorded which). The nucleotide sequence reads as follows: TGTGCCAGCAAGTTCACAGGGCCCCACGAGCAGTACTTC. This gives the protein CASKFTGPHEQYF.